The rows below give T cell receptor beta chains drawn from one sample of a study of a mutant IDH1 vaccine in newly diagnosed glioma. These receptors' targets are unknown. The protocol was immunoSEQ multiplex PCR, while the TCRdb copy is restricted to in-frame clones and leaves out a portion. The table includes 50,000 or so clones, about 80% detected once. Sequencing was performed on PBMCs, taken from a glioma patient whose treatment included an IDH1 peptide vaccine. Every receptor here comes from a woman aged 45-60 years with glioma. Both conserved end residues are part of each CDR3. Each record gives: clone size, D gene, CDR3 length, V gene, J gene, CDR3 DNA, CDR3 protein. D genes are given only for firm matches. Not all rows give a size; the values are once, few, many and, for expanded clones, a class.

size: .; D: TRBD1; length: 15; V: TRBV6-1; J: TRBJ2-7; DNA: TGTGCCAGCAGGGGGGCGGGACAGGGGGCCCACGAGCAGTACTTC; CDR3: CASRGAGQGAHEQYF
size: few; D: TRBD2; length: 17; V: TRBV7-2; J: TRBJ2-3; DNA: TGTGCCAGCAGCTGGACCGGACTAGCGGGCAGCACAGATACGCAGTATTTT; CDR3: CASSWTGLAGSTDTQYF
size: .; D: .; length: 13; V: TRBV4-3; J: TRBJ2-3; DNA: TGCGCCAGCAGCCAAGAGGAAGAGGATACGCAGTATTTT; CDR3: CASSQEEEDTQYF
size: .; D: .; length: 11; V: TRBV20-1; J: TRBJ2-7; DNA: TGCAGTGAGGGGGGAGCCTACGAGCAGTACTTC; CDR3: CSEGGAYEQYF
size: .; D: TRBD1; length: 14; V: TRBV18; J: TRBJ1-3; DNA: TGTGCCAGCTCACCGGGACAGAGAGGAAACACCATATATTTT; CDR3: CASSPGQRGNTIYF
size: .; D: .; length: 12; V: TRBV10-3; J: TRBJ2-3; DNA: TGTGCCATCAGTGCCCCCCAAGATACGCAGTATTTT; CDR3: CAISAPQDTQYF
size: .; D: .; length: 15; V: TRBV19; J: TRBJ2-5; DNA: TGTGCCAGTAGTATCCGTAGAGGGTGGGGGGAGACCCAGTACTTC; CDR3: CASSIRRGWGETQYF
size: .; D: .; length: 17; V: TRBV27; J: TRBJ2-2; DNA: TGTGCCAGCGGTCCCGGGGGTCTAGCCAGCGACACCGGGGAGCTGTTTTTT; CDR3: CASGPGGLASDTGELFF
size: .; D: .; length: 16; V: TRBV5-4; J: TRBJ1-4; DNA: TGTGCCAGCAGCAAAGCCGGGACGGCAACTAATGAAAAACTGTTTTTT; CDR3: CASSKAGTATNEKLFF
size: .; D: TRBD2; length: 15; V: TRBV6-1; J: TRBJ2-3; DNA: TGTGCCAGCACCCTACTAGCGGGGGAGGCAGATACGCAGTATTTT; CDR3: CASTLLAGEADTQYF
size: .; D: .; length: 16; V: TRBV7-2; J: TRBJ1-5; DNA: TGTGCCAGCAGCTCCATGGGGGCAGGCATTAATCAGCCCCAGCATTTT; CDR3: CASSSMGAGINQPQHF
size: .; D: .; length: 15; V: TRBV15; J: TRBJ1-5; DNA: TGTGCCACCAGCAGAGATCCTGGCGGCAATCAGCCCCAGCATTTT; CDR3: CATSRDPGGNQPQHF
size: .; D: TRBD2; length: 15; V: TRBV30; J: TRBJ2-3; DNA: TGTGCCTGGAGTTATGGCGGGGGGGCTGGAGATACGCAGTATTTT; CDR3: CAWSYGGGAGDTQYF
size: few; D: .; length: 14; V: TRBV19; J: TRBJ1-3; DNA: TGTGCCAGTAGTATTCAGTCCTCTGGAAACACCATATATTTT; CDR3: CASSIQSSGNTIYF
size: few; D: .; length: 14; V: TRBV5-1; J: TRBJ1-6; DNA: TGCGCCAGCAGCTTGGGGGAGGGCAGGCGCCACCTCCACTTT; CDR3: CASSLGEGRRHLHF
size: .; D: .; length: 17; V: TRBV7-3; J: TRBJ2-2; DNA: TGTGCCAGCAGCCTCCTAAGCCGGACAATGAACACCGGGGAGCTGTTTTTT; CDR3: CASSLLSRTMNTGELFF
size: .; D: TRBD1; length: 12; V: TRBV27; J: TRBJ1-1; DNA: TGTGCCAGCAGTTCAGGGGACAGTGAAGCTTTCTTT; CDR3: CASSSGDSEAFF
size: once; D: .; length: 12; V: TRBV10-3; J: TRBJ1-1; DNA: TGTGCCATCGTCGGTAGCGGCACTGAAGCTTTCTTT; CDR3: CAIVGSGTEAFF
size: .; D: TRBD2; length: 19; V: TRBV4-3; J: TRBJ2-2; DNA: TGCGCCAGCAGCCAACTCGGTTATTTTAGCGGGGGGGCCGTCGGGGAGCTGTTTTTT; CDR3: CASSQLGYFSGGAVGELFF
size: .; D: .; length: 13; V: TRBV7-2; J: TRBJ1-2; DNA: TGTGCCAGCAGCTTTCATACTACAGGTGGCTACACCTTC; CDR3: CASSFHTTGGYTF
size: .; D: .; length: 13; V: TRBV10-1; J: TRBJ2-1; DNA: TGCGCCAGCAGTCCGGACACCTACAATGAGCAGTTCTTC; CDR3: CASSPDTYNEQFF
size: .; D: TRBD1; length: 21; V: TRBV2; J: TRBJ1-1; DNA: TGTGCCAGCAGTATCCCGGGACAGGTTGACCGTCGACCCAATTTGTGGGAGGAAGCTTTCTTT; CDR3: CASSIPGQVDRRPNLWEEAFF
size: .; D: TRBD1; length: 14; V: TRBV27; J: TRBJ1-1; DNA: TGTGCCAGCAGTTTTGGACAGGGGGCGACTGAAGCTTTCTTT; CDR3: CASSFGQGATEAFF
size: once; D: TRBD1; length: 16; V: TRBV7-2; J: TRBJ1-1; DNA: TGTGCCAGCACCCACCGGATAGGGGGCCTTGGCACTGAAGCTTTCTTT; CDR3: CASTHRIGGLGTEAFF
size: .; D: TRBD2; length: 15; V: TRBV5-4; J: TRBJ2-3; DNA: TGTGCCAGCAGCGCATATAGCGGGGGGGCAGATACGCAGTATTTT; CDR3: CASSAYSGGADTQYF
size: .; D: .; length: 14; V: TRBV5-4; J: TRBJ2-5; DNA: TGTGCCAGCAGCTTGCCAGACTACCAAGAGACCCAGTACTTC; CDR3: CASSLPDYQETQYF
size: .; D: .; length: 17; V: TRBV6-1; J: TRBJ1-3; DNA: TGTGCCAGCAGTGAAGAGAGAAGAGGAGGGCGCGGAAACACCATATATTTT; CDR3: CASSEERRGGRGNTIYF
size: .; D: TRBD2; length: 15; V: TRBV28; J: TRBJ2-5; DNA: TGTGCCACAGCAGGCGCTAGCGGGGGGGAAGAGACCCAGTACTTC; CDR3: CATAGASGGEETQYF
size: .; D: .; length: 11; V: TRBV6-1; J: TRBJ1-2; DNA: TGTGCCAGCAGTGGAGGGTATGGCTACACCTTC; CDR3: CASSGGYGYTF
size: .; D: .; length: 15; V: TRBV9; J: TRBJ1-2; DNA: TGTGCCAGCAGCGCTTGGGACGAGCAGAACTATGGCTACACCTTC; CDR3: CASSAWDEQNYGYTF
size: .; D: .; length: 12; V: TRBV5-6; J: TRBJ1-2; DNA: TGTGCCAGCACCTCCTTTAACTATGGCTACACCTTC; CDR3: CASTSFNYGYTF
size: .; D: TRBD1; length: 16; V: TRBV9; J: TRBJ2-3; DNA: TGTGCCAGCAGCGAGACAGGGGGCGTCGGTACAGATACGCAGTATTTT; CDR3: CASSETGGVGTDTQYF
size: .; D: .; length: 14; V: TRBV5-5; J: TRBJ1-5; DNA: TGTGCCAGCAGCTTGTTCGTGGTTGATCAGCCCCAGCATTTT; CDR3: CASSLFVVDQPQHF
size: .; D: .; length: 11; V: TRBV7-2; J: TRBJ1-2; DNA: TGTGCCAGCAGCTTTAGCTATGGCTACACCTTC; CDR3: CASSFSYGYTF
size: .; D: TRBD1; length: 11; V: TRBV6-5; J: TRBJ2-7; DNA: TGTGCCAGTCAGGGGGCCTACGAGCAGTACTTC; CDR3: CASQGAYEQYF
size: .; D: TRBD1; length: 14; V: TRBV5-5; J: TRBJ1-2; DNA: TGTGCCAGCAGCTTGGGACAGGGTAACTATGGCTACACCTTC; CDR3: CASSLGQGNYGYTF
size: few; D: .; length: 13; V: TRBV7-2; J: TRBJ1-3; DNA: TGTGCCAGCAGCTTAGAGACAAGAAACACCATATATTTT; CDR3: CASSLETRNTIYF